Below are 17 T cell receptor beta chains sequenced from a single sample in a study of monozygotic twins with inflammatory bowel disease. With the 5' RACE reads reprocessed, TCRdb shows one record per CDR3 protein and no DNA. This sample lists approximately 100,000 distinct CDR3 sequences; its ten largest clones have over 10%. The sequenced sample was blood. The receptor source for this set is a human donor with ulcerative colitis or Crohn's disease, or a healthy co-twin of an affected twin (not recorded which).

The V gene is TRBV25-1, the J gene TRBJ2-5; TCRdb returns TRBD2, unconfirmable since there is no DNA. The length of the CDR3 is 15 residues. Germline lookup yields CDR1 MGHDK and CDR2 SYGVNS. The CDR3 region is CASSEYRGGEETQYF.

The V gene is TRBV20-1, the J gene TRBJ2-3; TCRdb outputs TRBD2, but without DNA this stays unchecked. The CDR3 has 15 residues. Germline CDR1 and CDR2: DFQATT and SNEGSKA (reference sequence). CDR3 in amino acids: CSAPGRTSGTDTQYF.

The chain is built from TRBV29-1 and TRBJ2-3; TCRdb returns TRBD2, unconfirmable since there is no DNA. The CDR3 contains 15 residues. Germline assignment: CDR1 SQVTM and CDR2 ANQGSEA. The CDR3 loop reads CSVDSGGGGTDTQYF.

The chain combines TRBV5-6 with TRBJ2-3. CDR3 length: 15 amino acids. The germline gives CDR1 SGHDT, CDR2 YYEEEE. The CDR3 region is CASSRLRAGTDTQYF.

The chain carries TRBV5-6 and TRBJ1-5; TCRdb's D gene call, TRBD1, goes unchecked for lack of DNA. This CDR3 comprises 14 residues. Per the germline V gene, CDR1 is SGHDT and CDR2 is YYEEEE. The CDR3 protein is CASSSRDGNQPQHF.

The rearrangement links TRBV6-2 or TRBV6-3 to TRBJ2-7; TCRdb reports TRBD2, a call that lacks DNA to check it against. The germline V gene has CDR1 MNHEY and CDR2 SVGEGT. This CDR3 comprises 15 residues. The CDR3 spells CASSYRAGGAYEQYF.

The genes are TRBV5-1 and TRBJ2-6; without DNA, the TCRdb call of TRBD1 cannot be checked. Germline CDR1 reads SGHRS; CDR2 reads YFSETQ. The CDR3 runs to 14 residues. CDR3 residues: CASSSGQTEDVLTF. The complete variable domain, with remaining parts taken from reference TRBV5-1 and TRBJ2-6, reads KAGVTQTPRYLIKTRGQQVTLSCSPISGHRSVSWYQQTPGQGLQFLFEYFSETQRNKGNFPGRFSGRQFSNSRSEMNVSTLELGDSALYLCASSSGQTEDVLTFGAGSRLTVL.

CDR3 in amino acids: CATSRDRDRFTGELFF. This sequence joins TRBV15 and TRBJ2-2; TCRdb names TRBD1, which stays unverified in the absence of DNA. The CDR3 is 16 amino acids. Germline-derived CDR1 and CDR2 are LNHNV and YYDKDF (reference sequence).

This chain uses TRBV7-9 with TRBJ1-2; TCRdb reports TRBD1, a call that lacks DNA to check it against. The CDR3 loop spans 14 amino acids. CDR1 is SEHNR, CDR2 FQNEAQ, per germline (reference sequence). CDR3 loop: CASSLAPGNYGYTF.

The chain joins TRBV13 to TRBJ2-1; TCRdb designates TRBD1, a call that cannot be tested without DNA. Germline CDR1 reads PRHDT; CDR2 reads FYEKMQ (reference sequence). The CDR3 totals 17 residues. CDR3 region: CASSSTYFGARNNEQFF.

The V and J genes are TRBV27 and TRBJ2-3; absent DNA, TCRdb's TRBD1 call cannot be checked. The germline V gene has CDR1 MNHEY and CDR2 SMNVEV (reference sequence). This CDR3 is built from 13 residues. CDR3 in amino acids: CASRRQDTDTQYF.

J is TRBJ2-7 and V is TRBV7-9; TCRdb names TRBD1, which stays unverified in the absence of DNA. The germline V gene encodes CDR1 SEHNR and CDR2 FQNEAQ (reference sequence). The CDR3 is made up of 16 amino acids. CDR3 loop: CASSSTRGQGSYEQYF.

The chain couples TRBV11-3 to TRBJ2-2. Germline assignment: CDR1 SGHNT and CDR2 YENEEA. The CDR3 is made up of 15 amino acids. CDR3 region: CASSSLGRYTGELFF.

The chain is built from TRBV20-1 and TRBJ2-3; the D call of TRBD1 rests on TCRdb alone, since no DNA is present to check it. The germline CDR1 and CDR2 sequences are DFQATT and SNEGSKA (reference sequence). The CDR3 totals 14 residues. The CDR3 loop reads CSARSRGGRDTQYF.

The chain joins TRBV29-1 to TRBJ1-5; TCRdb gives TRBD1 as the D gene, but with no DNA this cannot be confirmed. The germline V gene has CDR1 SQVTM and CDR2 ANQGSEA. This CDR3 has 14 amino acids. CDR3 residues: CSVITDRDNQPQHF.

This CDR3 reads CSASGGPKETQYF. This chain links TRBV20-1 with TRBJ2-5; TCRdb outputs TRBD2, but without DNA this stays unchecked. The germline gives CDR1 DFQATT, CDR2 SNEGSKA (reference sequence). The CDR3 extends over 13 amino acids.

The chain couples TRBV19 to TRBJ2-1. Germline V gene data show CDR1 as LNHDA and CDR2 as SQIVND (reference sequence). There are 12 residues in the CDR3. The CDR3 sequence is CASSWYYNEQFF. The variable domain in full, with the rest retrieved from reference TRBV19 and TRBJ2-1, is DGGITQSPKYLFRKEGQNVTLSCEQNLNHDAMYWYRQDPGQGLRLIYYSQIVNDFQKGDIAEGYSVSREKKESFPLTVTSAQKNPTAFYLCASSWYYNEQFFGPGTRLTVL.